These T cell receptor beta chains were read from a single sample in a study of blood T cells in healthy people across ages. Each CDR3 protein is one row after TCRdb ran MiXCR on the 5' RACE reads. Of approximately 900,000 distinct CDR3 sequences listed, about 44% are singletons. The sequenced sample was blood. The receptor source for this set is a man aged 30 to 45 in good health. Each CDR3 is given with its conserved first and last residue. Each record gives: CDR3 DNA, CDR3 protein, clone size, V gene, D gene, J gene. A D gene is named only where the DNA matches it firmly. Size is stated for part of the rows, as once, few or many counts, or as a class when the clone is expanded.

TGCGCCAGCAGCTTAAGCGGGGAGGTTCGTGAAAAACTGTTTTTT	CASSLSGEVREKLFF	.	TRBV5-1	.	TRBJ1-4
TGTGCCAGCAGCGGACGGGACACTCGAGAGACCCAGTACTTC	CASSGRDTRETQYF	.	TRBV9	.	TRBJ2-5
TGCAGTGGTCGGGGGGATCGCGAGCAGTACTTC	CSGRGDREQYF	few	TRBV20-1	TRBD2	TRBJ2-7
TGTGCCAGCAGCGAGGGGAGGAGCCCTGAAGCTTTCTTT	CASSEGRSPEAFF	few	TRBV9	.	TRBJ1-1
TGTGCCAGCAGCTTCGTGAGGGGAGGGCAAGAGACCCAGTACTTC	CASSFVRGGQETQYF	few	TRBV3-1	TRBD2	TRBJ2-5
TGTGCCAGCTCTCCATGGGGTCAGTCGAGCTACGAGCAGTACTTC	CASSPWGQSSYEQYF	.	TRBV7-9	.	TRBJ2-7
TGTGCCAGCACCCGCGCGGGTCCTCCTACATCTAACTATGGCTACACCTTC	CASTRAGPPTSNYGYTF	once	TRBV5-5	.	TRBJ1-2
TGTGCCGGCCGGGACAGCTCATCCGATGAGCAGTTCTTC	CAGRDSSSDEQFF	few	TRBV10-3	TRBD1	TRBJ2-1
TGCAGTGCGAGACAGGGACCCTCCTACGAGCAGTACTTC	CSARQGPSYEQYF	few	TRBV20-1	TRBD1	TRBJ2-7
TGTGCCATCAGCTATACCGGGACAGCTAGCACAGATACGCAGTATTTT	CAISYTGTASTDTQYF	.	TRBV10-3	TRBD1	TRBJ2-3
TGTGCCAGCAGCCCGACGGAGGCCCAAAACTACGAGCAGTACTTC	CASSPTEAQNYEQYF	.	TRBV7-8	.	TRBJ2-7
TGTGCCAGCAGTGAATATAGATCGGTTAATGAAAAACTGTTTTTT	CASSEYRSVNEKLFF	.	TRBV25-1	.	TRBJ1-4
TGTGCCAGCAGCCGGTCAGAATGGGGCCTGGGGTTCACAGATACGCAGTATTTT	CASSRSEWGLGFTDTQYF	.	TRBV12-3/TRBV12-4	.	TRBJ2-3
TGCAGTGCTAGGTGGCGGGGGGAACACCAGGAGCAGTTCTTC	CSARWRGEHQEQFF	.	TRBV20-1	TRBD2	TRBJ2-1
TGTGCCAGCAGCTTAGCGGCGAGCTCCGCCTACAATGAGCAGTTCTTC	CASSLAASSAYNEQFF	.	TRBV7-6	.	TRBJ2-1
TGTGCCTGGAAAGGAGGGGGGGCGCCTAGTGGCTACACCTTC	CAWKGGGAPSGYTF	.	TRBV30	.	TRBJ1-2
TGTGCCAGCAGCTTCGGGGGTTCTGATTCACCCCTCCACTTT	CASSFGGSDSPLHF	.	TRBV7-9	.	TRBJ1-6
TGTGCCTGGAGTGACGACGGTGGCTACACCTTC	CAWSDDGGYTF	.	TRBV30	.	TRBJ1-2
TGCAGTGCTAGAGATCGGGCCCGGGCCTTATACGAGCAGTACTTC	CSARDRARALYEQYF	few	TRBV20-1	.	TRBJ2-7
TGTGCCAGCAGTTACTCTGAGAGTCCGGGCCAGCATTTT	CASSYSESPGQHF	.	TRBV6-6	.	TRBJ1-5
TGTGCCAGCAGTGTAGGTTTGACAGGGCGTTACGAGCAGTACTTC	CASSVGLTGRYEQYF	few	TRBV2	TRBD1	TRBJ2-7
TGTGCCAGCAGCTCCAATACCTTTTCCATAGCGGAGACCCAGTACTTC	CASSSNTFSIAETQYF	.	TRBV7-9	.	TRBJ2-5
TGCGCCAGCAGCACCTGGACAGGCTATGGCTACACCTTC	CASSTWTGYGYTF	.	TRBV4-3	TRBD1	TRBJ1-2
TGTGCCATCAGTGATCCGACAGAGGGCTTTTTCGCACCCCTCCACTTT	CAISDPTEGFFAPLHF	few	TRBV10-3	.	TRBJ1-6
TGTGCCAGCAGCCCCTCGAGAGGCACCGGGATCGATGAGCAGTACTTC	CASSPSRGTGIDEQYF	.	TRBV3-1	.	TRBJ2-7
TGTGCCAGCAGTGGCGGATGGGCGGGTCAGCCTTACATGAACACTGAAGCTTTCTTT	CASSGGWAGQPYMNTEAFF	.	TRBV2	.	TRBJ1-1
TGTGCCAGCAGCTTAATTGCGGGGGGGTTCAACGAGCAGTACTTC	CASSLIAGGFNEQYF	.	TRBV7-2	TRBD2	TRBJ2-7
TGTGCCAGCAGTCCAGGACTAGCCGCTCTGGCGCAGTATTTT	CASSPGLAALAQYF	few	TRBV6-1	TRBD2	TRBJ2-3
TGTGCCAGCAGCCAAAGGGGGTTCCGGATCTACGAGCAGTACTTC	CASSQRGFRIYEQYF	.	TRBV27	.	TRBJ2-7
TGCAGCGCTTCCCCGGGACAGGGGAATGAAAAACTGTTTTTT	CSASPGQGNEKLFF	.	TRBV29-1	TRBD1	TRBJ1-4
TGTGCCAGCACCATGGGGCAAGAGACCCAGTACTTC	CASTMGQETQYF	few	TRBV6-6	.	TRBJ2-5
TGTGCCACCAGGGGGGACAGGGGAACTGAAGCTTTCTTT	CATRGDRGTEAFF	few	TRBV15	TRBD1	TRBJ1-1
TGTGCCAGCAGTTACGAGGGACGTAGCACAGATACGCAGTATTTT	CASSYEGRSTDTQYF	.	TRBV6-2/TRBV6-3	.	TRBJ2-3
TGCGCCAGCAGCCAAGAGGACGACCTTATAAAGGGGACGGGGGATGGCTACACCTTC	CASSQEDDLIKGTGDGYTF	.	TRBV4-1	.	TRBJ1-2
TGTGCCAGCAGGCCATCCTCTGACAGCGCTAACAATGAGCAGTTCTTC	CASRPSSDSANNEQFF	.	TRBV28	.	TRBJ2-1
TGTGCCAGCAGCGAAAGGGGACTGGGACTAGCCTCCCTGCAGAGTACGCAGTATTTT	CASSERGLGLASLQSTQYF	few	TRBV21-1	.	TRBJ2-3
TGTGCCAGCACATCCTGGGACAGGGGGTTTGTCCAGCCCCAGCATTTT	CASTSWDRGFVQPQHF	.	TRBV28	TRBD1	TRBJ1-5
TGTGCCAGCAGCCGGACAAGTGACACTGAAGCTTTCTTT	CASSRTSDTEAFF	.	TRBV7-9	.	TRBJ1-1
TGTGCCAGCGGACAGGGGTCAATTGAGCAGTACTTC	CASGQGSIEQYF	.	TRBV28	TRBD1	TRBJ2-7
TGCGCCAGCAGCTCCGGGGCCGCCGGCAGCAATGAGCAGTTCTTC	CASSSGAAGSNEQFF	.	TRBV4-1	.	TRBJ2-1
TGTGCCAGCAGCTTGGAACAGGGGGCGTATATCTATGGCTACACCTTC	CASSLEQGAYIYGYTF	once	TRBV5-4	TRBD1	TRBJ1-2
TGTGCCAGCAGCGTCTCCGGGACTAGCGGAGTGCAGTACTTC	CASSVSGTSGVQYF	.	TRBV14	TRBD2	TRBJ2-4
TGCAGCGTTAGGACAGATAGCAATCAGCCCCAGCATTTT	CSVRTDSNQPQHF	.	TRBV29-1	.	TRBJ1-5
TGTACCAGCTCCACTCTAGCGGAAGAGACCCAGTACTTC	CTSSTLAEETQYF	once	TRBV4-2	TRBD2	TRBJ2-5
TGTGCCAGCCACAATGACAGGGGTTACGAGCAGTACTTC	CASHNDRGYEQYF	few	TRBV25-1	TRBD1	TRBJ2-7
TGTGCCAGCACTAAAGCGGGAACCCAAGAGACCCAGTACTTC	CASTKAGTQETQYF	few	TRBV12-3/TRBV12-4	TRBD2	TRBJ2-5
TGCAGTGCTACCTCTGGCGGGGGGGGTAGCACAGATACGCAGTATTTT	CSATSGGGGSTDTQYF	.	TRBV20-1	TRBD2	TRBJ2-3
TGCAGTGCTCAAGTAGGCGGGGGAGGTGATACGCAGTATTTT	CSAQVGGGGDTQYF	.	TRBV20-1	TRBD2	TRBJ2-3
TGTGCCAGCAGTCCGGGACAGCCAGGCACCGGGGAGCTGTTTTTT	CASSPGQPGTGELFF	few	TRBV12-3/TRBV12-4	TRBD1	TRBJ2-2
TGCGCCAGCAGCGTGGTTGGGAGAGATACGCAGTATTTT	CASSVVGRDTQYF	.	TRBV5-1	.	TRBJ2-3
TGTGCCAGCATGACAGGGACCAATGAGCAGTTCTTC	CASMTGTNEQFF	.	TRBV6-6	TRBD1	TRBJ2-1